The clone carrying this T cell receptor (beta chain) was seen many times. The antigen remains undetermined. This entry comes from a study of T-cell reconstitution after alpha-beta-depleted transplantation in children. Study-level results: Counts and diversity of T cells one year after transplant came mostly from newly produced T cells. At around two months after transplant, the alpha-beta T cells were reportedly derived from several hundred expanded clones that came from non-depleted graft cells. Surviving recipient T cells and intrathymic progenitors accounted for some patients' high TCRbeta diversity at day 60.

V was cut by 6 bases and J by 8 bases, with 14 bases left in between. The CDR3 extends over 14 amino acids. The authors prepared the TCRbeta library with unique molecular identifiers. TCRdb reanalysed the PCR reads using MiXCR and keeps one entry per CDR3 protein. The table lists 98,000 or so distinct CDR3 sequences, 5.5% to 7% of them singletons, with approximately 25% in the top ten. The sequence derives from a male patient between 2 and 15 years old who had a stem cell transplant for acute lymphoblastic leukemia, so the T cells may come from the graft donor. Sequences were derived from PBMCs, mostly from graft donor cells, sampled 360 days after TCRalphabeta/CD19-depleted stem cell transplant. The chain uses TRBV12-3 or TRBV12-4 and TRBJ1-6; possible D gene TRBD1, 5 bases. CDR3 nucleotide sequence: TGTGCCAGCAGCCGGGGGGGGTTTTATTCACCCCTCCACTTT. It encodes CASSRGGFYSPLHF.